This passage covers 32 T cell receptor beta chains from one sample sequenced in a study of control samples from healthy donors and cancer patients. Assay used: immunoSEQ multiplex PCR; TCRdb lists only in-frame clones, some missing. The sample lists more than 95,000 clones; roughly 92% were seen once. The sample was blood. These receptor sequences come from a man younger than 40 in good health.

With respect to this clone: Other DNA sequences within the sample encode an identical CDR3. The chain has TRBV5-4 and TRBJ2-7, with TRBD2 as a possible D gene (5 bases). The CDR3 runs 11 residues. V was clipped by 5 bases and J by 4 bases, with 7 bases between them. Per the germline V gene, CDR1 is SGHNT and CDR2 is YYREEE (reference sequence). The CDR3 bases are TGTGCCAGCAGTTCGGGGTACGAGCAGTACTTC. It codes for CASSSGYEQYF.

The gene calls are TRBV5-1 and TRBJ1-2, with TRBD1 matching over 9 bases. The CDR3 is 16 amino acids. CDR1 is SGHRS, CDR2 YFSETQ, per germline. V shed 0 bases, J shed 2 bases, and the junction held 5 bases outside the gene matches. The CDR3: CASSLARGQGNYGYTF. Written as DNA, the CDR3 is TGCGCCAGCAGCTTGGCCCGAGGACAGGGGAACTATGGCTACACCTTC.

The chain uses TRBV11-3 and TRBJ2-7; D is uncertain. V lost 2 bases and J lost 12, with 17 bases in between. The germline CDR1 and CDR2 sequences are SGHNT and YENEEA. The CDR3 sequence is 13 residues long. CDR3 protein: CASSLNRKGRLYF. The DNA for the CDR3 is TGTGCCAGCAGCTTAAATCGAAAGGGAAGGCTGTACTTC. The full variable domain, rest sourced from reference TRBV11-3 and TRBJ2-7, is EAGVVQSPRYKIIEKKQPVAFWCNPISGHNTLYWYLQNLGQGPELLIRYENEEAVDDSQLPKDRFSAERLKGVDSTLKIQPAELGDSAVYLCASSLNRKGRLYFGPGTRLTVT.

This clone was counted a single time. CDR3 loop: CASSYLALGTAEKLFF. The CDR3 DNA reads TGTGCCAGCAGCTACCTTGCCCTCGGGACAGCAGAAAAACTGTTTTTT. The chain links TRBV7-6 to TRBJ1-4; 7 nucleotides line up with TRBD1. The CDR3 has 16 residues. Per the germline V gene, CDR1 is SGHVS and CDR2 is FNYEAQ. V trimming: 4 bases; J trimming: 8 bases; junction bases outside the gene matches: 13. The whole variable domain, filled in from reference TRBV7-6 and TRBJ1-4, reads GAGVSQSPRYKVTKRGQDVALRCDPISGHVSLYWYRQALGQGPEFLTYFNYEAQQDKSGLPNDRFSAERPEGSISTLTIQRTEQRDSAMYRCASSYLALGTAEKLFFGSGTQLSVL.

The chain links TRBV7-9 to TRBJ2-7, with TRBD2 matching 11 bases. This CDR3 contains 13 residues. Unmatched junction bases numbered 0, after V lost 8 bases and J lost 0 bases. Germline loops: CDR1 SEHNR, CDR2 FQNEAQ (reference sequence). CDR3 region: CASGTSGSYEQYF. The CDR3 DNA is TGTGCCAGCGGGACTAGCGGCTCCTACGAGCAGTACTTC.

The chain joins TRBV28 to TRBJ1-5, with 10 bases matching TRBD1. The V gene end was trimmed by 6 bases and the J gene end by 2 bases; junction bases not matched to a gene: 4. This CDR3 region has 15 residues. Germline V gives CDR1 MDHEN, CDR2 SYDVKM. DNA for the CDR3: TGTGCCAGCAGCCCCGGGACAGGGGGCAATCAGCCCCAGCATTTT. Residues: CASSPGTGGNQPQHF. Complete variable domain (other parts from reference TRBV28 and TRBJ1-5): DVKVTQSSRYLVKRTGEKVFLECVQDMDHENMFWYRQDPGLGLRLIYFSYDVKMKEKGDIPEGYSVSREKKERFSLILESASTNQTSMYLCASSPGTGGNQPQHFGDGTRLSIL.

V is TRBV9 and J is TRBJ1-2; 7 bases are a match to TRBD1. The J segment lost 3 bases and the V segment lost 0 bases, leaving 5 bases of the junction unmatched. The CDR3 runs 15 residues. Germline-derived CDR1 and CDR2 are SGDLS and YYNGEE. CDR3 amino acids: CASSVGPGGDYGYTF. CDR3 DNA sequence: TGTGCCAGCAGCGTAGGCCCAGGGGGGGACTATGGCTACACCTTC.

The V and J genes are TRBV13 and TRBJ2-5; weak D call: TRBD1 (6 bases). Trimming took 5 bases from V and 4 from J, leaving 14 bases between them. The CDR3 has 14 residues. The germline V gene encodes CDR1 PRHDT and CDR2 FYEKMQ (reference sequence). The CDR3 DNA sequence: TGTGCCAGCAGCCCAGGGGTCGATAGAGAGACCCAGTACTTC. Its translation: CASSPGVDRETQYF. Full variable domain (missing parts from reference TRBV13 and TRBJ2-5): AAGVIQSPRHLIKEKRETATLKCYPIPRHDTVYWYQQGPGQDPQFLISFYEKMQSDKGSIPDRFSAQQFSDYHSELNMSSLELGDSALYFCASSPGVDRETQYFGPGTRLLVL.

The rearrangement links TRBV7-9 to TRBJ1-5, with D tentatively TRBD1 (6 bases). CDR1 SEHNR and CDR2 FQNEAQ come from the germline V gene (reference sequence). This CDR3 region has 16 residues. Trimming stripped 4 bases from V and 5 bases from J, with 18 bases between. CDR3 sequence reads: CASSSSGTKGDQPQHF. In DNA, the CDR3 is TGTGCCAGCAGCTCTTCGGGAACTAAGGGGGATCAGCCCCAGCATTTT.

The chain couples TRBV11-1 to TRBJ2-7; maybe TRBD1 (6 bases). Per the germline V gene, CDR1 is SGHAT and CDR2 is FQDESV (reference sequence). V gave up 5 bases and J gave up 5 bases, with 16 bases separating them. This CDR3 spans 14 amino acids. The CDR3 region has the DNA TGTGCCAGCAGCCCCGGGGTTGGGGGCAACGAGCAGTACTTC. This codes for CASSPGVGGNEQYF.

This chain joins TRBV7-2 and TRBJ2-5; TRBD2 is a possible D gene (5 bases). The germline gives CDR1 SGHTA, CDR2 FQGNSA. This CDR3 has 14 amino acids. The V end lost 5 bases, the J end lost 0 bases, and 10 bases lay between the germline ends. In DNA form, the CDR3 reads TGTGCCAGCAGCAACGGCGGGTACCAAGAGACCCAGTACTTC. As protein: CASSNGGYQETQYF.

V is TRBV2 and J is TRBJ1-2, with TRBD1 matching over 8 bases. The CDR3 is 15 residues long. Germline-derived CDR1 and CDR2 are SNHLY and FYNNEI. J lost 6 bases, V lost 6 bases, and 12 bases had no gene match. CDR3 in amino acids: CASRGTRGTGDGYTF. CDR3 coding DNA: TGTGCCAGCAGGGGTACCCGAGGGACAGGCGATGGCTACACCTTC.

The V gene is TRBV7-2, the J gene TRBJ1-6; D is unresolved. V gave up 5 bases and J gave up 5 bases, with 4 bases separating them. Germline CDR1 SGHTA, CDR2 FQGNSA. CDR3 length equals 12 residues. Written as DNA, the CDR3 is TGTGCCAGCAGCCAGAATAATTCACCCCTCCACTTT. Encoded protein: CASSQNNSPLHF.

The chain employs TRBV5-1 and TRBJ1-2; D uncertain. The germline gives CDR1 SGHRS, CDR2 YFSETQ. The V and J ends lost 0 bases and 5 bases respectively, with 14 bases between them. The CDR3 is 15 amino acids. Here the CDR3 reads CASSLGVGGTYGYTF. The CDR3 region has the DNA TGCGCCAGCAGCTTGGGAGTGGGCGGTACATATGGCTACACCTTC.

J is TRBJ1-4 and V is TRBV6-1; TRBD1 is a possible D gene (5 bases). CDR1 and CDR2 from the germline V gene are MNHNS and SASEGT. This CDR3 is 15 amino acids long. Between the trimmed V and J ends, which lost 0 bases and 6 bases, there was a span of 11 bases. The CDR3 region has the DNA TGTGCCAGCAGTGAAGCCGTAAGGGGATATGAAAAACTGTTTTTT. Its translation is CASSEAVRGYEKLFF.

The V call is TRBV19, the J call TRBJ2-5, with D possibly being TRBD2 (5 bases). The CDR3 has 12 residues. CDR1 and CDR2 (germline): LNHDA, SQIVND (reference sequence). V dropped 8 bases and J dropped 4 bases, with 11 bases sitting between them. The CDR3 protein is CASGGLGETQYF. CDR3 nucleotides: TGTGCCAGTGGAGGCCTAGGAGAGACCCAGTACTTC.

This clone was counted between two and nine times. The rearrangement links TRBV19 to TRBJ1-1; D gene ambiguous. The length of the CDR3 is 14 residues. V was cut by 1 base and J by 1 base, with 7 bases left in between. Germline V gene data show CDR1 as LNHDA and CDR2 as SQIVND (reference sequence). CDR3 in amino acids: CASSIGRQNTEAFF. The CDR3 region has the DNA TGTGCCAGTAGTATAGGCAGGCAGAACACTGAAGCTTTCTTT.

V usage is TRBV5-8 and J usage is TRBJ2-1, with a weak D call TRBD2 (5 bases). CDR1 is SGHTS and CDR2 is YDEGEE in the germline V gene. The CDR3 has 13 residues. The V end lost 2 bases, the J end lost 8 bases, and 11 bases lay between the germline ends. The CDR3 loop is CASSFSGFDEQFF. The DNA for the CDR3 is TGTGCCAGCAGCTTCTCGGGGTTTGATGAGCAGTTCTTC.

The chain recombines TRBV10-2 with TRBJ2-5; 12 positions agree with TRBD2. This CDR3 comprises 18 residues. Looked up from germline, CDR1 is WSHSY and CDR2 is SAAADI. J gave up 5 bases and V 2 bases, and 12 bases lay outside the gene matches. The CDR3 is CASSELLAGGRVVETQYF. As DNA, the CDR3 is TGCGCCAGCAGTGAGCTCCTAGCGGGGGGGCGGGTTGTGGAGACCCAGTACTTC.

Only one count was recorded for this clone. The rearrangement uses TRBV28 and TRBJ1-5; D uncertain. The germline CDR1 and CDR2 sequences are MDHEN and SYDVKM. With 5 bases removed from V and 5 bases from J, the gap between germline ends came to 4 bases. CDR3 length: 11 residues. The CDR3, as DNA: TGTGCCAGCAGTGTTGATCAGCCCCAGCATTTT. Its translation: CASSVDQPQHF.

The CDR3 nucleotides read TGTGCCAGCAGAGGTGGAACCCAAGAGACCCAGTACTTC. This codes for CASRGGTQETQYF. The chain combines TRBV5-8 with TRBJ2-5; D is unresolved. Germline V lookup: CDR1 SGHTS, CDR2 YDEGEE. Trimming took 5 bases from V and 1 from J, leaving 9 bases between them. This CDR3 is 13 amino acids long.

The V and J genes are TRBV2 and TRBJ2-7, with D perhaps being TRBD1 or TRBD2 (5 bases each). Germline CDR1 reads SNHLY; CDR2 reads FYNNEI. The CDR3 has 17 residues. With 6 bases removed from V and 5 bases from J, the gap between germline ends came to 26 bases. The CDR3 sequence is CASSYPPTGTTNHEQYF. The DNA for the CDR3 is TGTGCCAGCAGCTACCCGCCGACCGGGACGACGAACCACGAGCAGTACTTC.

The table lists this clone with a count of one. The rearrangement joins TRBV7-2 to TRBJ2-7; 9 bases align to TRBD2. The CDR3 has 15 residues. Looked up from germline, CDR1 is SGHTA and CDR2 is FQGNSA. After removal of 1 base from V and 0 bases from J, the junction contained 1 base not matched to a gene. CDR3 in DNA: TGTGCCAGCAGCTTAGATAGCGGGGGCTCCTACGAGCAGTACTTC. Translated: CASSLDSGGSYEQYF.

The chain joins TRBV6-1 to TRBJ2-2, with D unresolved. Per germline, CDR1 MNHNS and CDR2 SASEGT. This CDR3 spans 14 amino acids. The V and J ends lost 1 base and 7 bases respectively, with 10 bases between them. CDR3 protein: CASSEVHRGGELFF. In nucleotides, the CDR3 is TGTGCCAGCAGTGAAGTGCACCGTGGCGGGGAGCTGTTTTTT.

This clone was counted a few times. The gene calls are TRBV28 and TRBJ2-7, with 9 bases matching TRBD1. CDR1 is MDHEN, CDR2 SYDVKM, per germline. Unmatched junction bases numbered 4, after V lost 7 bases and J lost 0 bases. The CDR3 covers 14 residues. CDR3 amino acids: CASTWDRVSYEQYF. The CDR3 bases are TGTGCCAGCACCTGGGACAGGGTCTCCTACGAGCAGTACTTC.

The chain couples TRBV7-9 to TRBJ1-1; 8 bases fit TRBD1. V dropped 3 bases and J dropped 8; count of bases not matched to a gene: 5. CDR3 length equals 13 residues. Germline V gene data show CDR1 as SEHNR and CDR2 as FQNEAQ (reference sequence). CDR3 amino acids: CASSFFGQGEAFF. The CDR3 region has the DNA TGTGCCAGCAGCTTCTTCGGACAGGGAGAAGCTTTCTTT. Based on the CDR3 plus reference TRBV7-9 and TRBJ1-1, the full variable domain is DTGVSQNPRHKITKRGQNVTFRCDPISEHNRLYWYRQTLGQGPEFLTYFQNEAQLEKSRLLSDRFSAERPKGSFSTLEIQRTEQGDSAMYLCASSFFGQGEAFFGQGTRLTVV.

The chain has TRBV7-2 and TRBJ2-7; perhaps D is TRBD1 or TRBD2 (5 bases each). Trimming took 2 bases from V and 3 from J, leaving 14 bases between them. CDR1 is SGHTA and CDR2 is FQGNSA in the germline V gene. CDR3 length: 15 residues. The CDR3 reads CASSLRPGGGYEQYV. DNA of the CDR3: TGTGCCAGCAGCTTACGTCCGGGTGGGGGCTACGAGCAGTACGTC.

The chain carries TRBV30 and TRBJ1-1; 7 nucleotides line up with TRBD1. The CDR3 length is 15 residues. Looked up from germline, CDR1 is GTSNPN and CDR2 is SVGIG (reference sequence). V dropped 1 base and J dropped 0; count of bases not matched to a gene: 5. CDR3 bases: TGTGCCTGGAGTGCCGGGACAGTCATGAACACTGAAGCTTTCTTT. This codes for CAWSAGTVMNTEAFF.

The J gene is TRBJ1-5, the V gene TRBV11-2; 11 nucleotides align to TRBD1. The length of the CDR3 is 17 residues. V trimming: 1 base; J trimming: 4 bases; junction bases outside the gene matches: 6. Germline CDR1 is SGHAT and CDR2 is FQNNGV. In nucleotides, the CDR3 is TGTGCCAGCAGCTTAGGGACAGGGGGCGAAGGGAATCAGCCCCAGCATTTT. Translating gives CASSLGTGGEGNQPQHF.

This chain uses TRBV6-4 with TRBJ2-3, with D unclear. The CDR3 totals 14 residues. Trimming removed 3 bases from V and 6 bases from J, with 13 bases in between. The germline CDR1 and CDR2 sequences are MRHNA and SNTAGT. The CDR3 DNA reads TGTGCCAGCAGTGATATGGGTTCCTCCGATACGCAGTATTTT. Its translation: CASSDMGSSDTQYF.

V usage is TRBV6-5 and J usage is TRBJ1-2; D remains ambiguous. The germline V and J ends were trimmed by 2 bases and 5 bases, with 6 bases remaining between them. CDR3 size: 12 residues. Germline V lookup: CDR1 MNHEY, CDR2 SVGAGI. The CDR3 bases are TGTGCCAGCAGTTACACGGGGTATGGCTACACCTTC. Its protein is CASSYTGYGYTF.

The V call is TRBV28, the J call TRBJ1-5; 8 bases agree with TRBD1. Germline trimming cut 5 bases from V and 7 bases from J; bases unmatched to any gene: 10. Germline CDR1 MDHEN, CDR2 SYDVKM. This CDR3 has 15 residues. The CDR3 reads CASSAWQGARQPQHF. The CDR3 region has the DNA TGTGCCAGCAGTGCGTGGCAGGGGGCGCGGCAGCCCCAGCATTTT.